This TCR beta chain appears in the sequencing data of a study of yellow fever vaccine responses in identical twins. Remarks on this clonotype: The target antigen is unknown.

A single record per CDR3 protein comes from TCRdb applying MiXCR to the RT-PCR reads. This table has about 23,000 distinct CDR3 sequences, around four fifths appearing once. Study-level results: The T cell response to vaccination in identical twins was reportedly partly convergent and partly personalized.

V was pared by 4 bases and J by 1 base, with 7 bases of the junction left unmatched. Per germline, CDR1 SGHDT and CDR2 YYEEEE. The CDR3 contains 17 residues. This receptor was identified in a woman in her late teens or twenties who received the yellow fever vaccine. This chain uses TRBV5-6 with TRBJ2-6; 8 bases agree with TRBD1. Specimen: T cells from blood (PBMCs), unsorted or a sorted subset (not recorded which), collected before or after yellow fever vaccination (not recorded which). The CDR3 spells CASSTRDRSSGANVLTF. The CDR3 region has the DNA TGTGCCAGCAGCACCCGGGACAGGTCTTCTGGGGCCAACGTCCTGACTTTC. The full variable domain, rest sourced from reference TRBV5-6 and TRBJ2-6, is DAGVTQSPTHLIKTRGQQVTLRCSPKSGHDTVSWYQQALGQGPQFIFQYYEEEERQRGNFPDRFSGHQFPNYSSELNVNALLLGDSALYLCASSTRDRSSGANVLTFGAGSRLTVL.